Below are 21 T cell receptor beta chains sequenced from a single sample in a study of blood T cell repertoires in COVID-19. Generated by immunoSEQ multiplex PCR, the TCRdb table keeps only in-frame clones and is missing some. The data contain 55,000 to 65,000 clones, around 88% of them singletons. Material for sequencing was peripheral blood. These receptors originate from a man aged 55-75 years with acute or convalescent COVID-19.

This clone came up once. J is TRBJ1-2 and V is TRBV11-2; D call uncertain. V lost 4 bases, J lost 6 bases, and 12 bases lay in between. CDR1 and CDR2 (germline): SGHAT, FQNNGV. The CDR3 is 13 residues long. CDR3 loop: CASSSTRYDGYTF. CDR3 in DNA: TGTGCCAGCAGCTCCACGAGATACGATGGCTACACCTTC.

Only a few counts were recorded for this clone. The chain joins TRBV2 to TRBJ1-6; D is unresolved. The germline V and J ends were trimmed by 8 bases and 8 bases, with 13 bases remaining between them. This CDR3 has 13 amino acids. Germline lookup yields CDR1 SNHLY and CDR2 FYNNEI. CDR3: CASGDWRDSPLHF. The CDR3 bases are TGTGCCAGCGGCGATTGGAGGGATTCACCCCTCCACTTT.

This sequence joins TRBV7-3 and TRBJ2-2; TRBD2 matches at 9 bases. V lost 5 bases to trimming and J lost 6 bases; unmatched junction nucleotides: 10. CDR1 SGHTA and CDR2 FQGTGA come from the germline V gene. The CDR3 is 16 residues long. CDR3 nucleotides: TGTGCCAGCAGCACCCAGGTCCTAGCGGGATCCGGGGAGCTGTTTTTT. The encoded protein is CASSTQVLAGSGELFF.

The V gene is TRBV5-1, the J gene TRBJ1-1; 9 bases are a match to TRBD1. The V and J ends lost 2 bases and 3 bases, in that order; junction bases with no gene match: 5. CDR1 and CDR2 from the germline V gene are SGHRS and YFSETQ. This CDR3 contains 15 residues. DNA of the CDR3: TGCGCCAGCAGCTTAAGACAGGGGGTAGACACTGAAGCTTTCTTT. Translated, it gives CASSLRQGVDTEAFF.

The rearrangement joins TRBV27 to TRBJ2-7; TRBD1 matches at 7 bases. CDR1 is MNHEY and CDR2 is SMNVEV in the germline V gene (reference sequence). The CDR3 consists of 12 residues. Unmatched junction bases numbered 4, after V lost 8 bases and J lost 3 bases. The CDR3 sequence is CASGTDDYEQYF. CDR3 sequence (DNA): TGTGCCAGCGGGACAGACGACTACGAGCAGTACTTC.

The chain employs TRBV9 and TRBJ2-7; TRBD2 is a possible D gene (7 bases). V was cut by 4 bases and J by 1 base, with 30 bases left in between. The CDR3 is 20 amino acids. Germline V gene data show CDR1 as SGDLS and CDR2 as YYNGEE. The CDR3 here is CASSSPLPGRGNSGSYEQYF. The CDR3 bases are TGTGCCAGCAGCTCCCCACTTCCGGGGAGGGGGAATAGCGGATCCTACGAGCAGTACTTC.

V usage is TRBV7-3 and J usage is TRBJ2-1; 10 bases align to TRBD2. Germline CDR1 reads SGHTA; CDR2 reads FQGTGA. This CDR3 has 15 amino acids. V shed 3 bases and J 5 bases; nucleotides not matched to a gene: 4. CDR3 loop: CASSFLAGANNEQFF. The CDR3 coding sequence is TGTGCCAGCAGCTTCCTAGCGGGAGCGAACAATGAGCAGTTCTTC.

The J gene is TRBJ2-2, the V gene TRBV28; 10 nucleotides line up with TRBD1. The CDR3 is 16 residues long. The germline V gene has CDR1 MDHEN and CDR2 SYDVKM. V lost 5 bases, J lost 6 bases, and 9 bases stayed unmatched. Here the CDR3 reads CASSNRDRGYAGELFF. CDR3 coding DNA: TGTGCCAGCAGTAACCGGGACAGGGGATATGCCGGGGAGCTGTTTTTT.

A few counts support this clone. The V call is TRBV5-1, the J call TRBJ2-3; 16 bases match TRBD2. This CDR3 has 18 residues. The ends lost 7 bases at V and 5 bases at J; junction bases unmatched: 13. The V gene's germline CDR1 is SGHRS and CDR2 YFSETQ. The CDR3 nucleotides read TGCGCCAGCCGCCTCACCGGGACTAGCGGGAGGGCCGGAGATACGCAGTATTTT. Translation gives CASRLTGTSGRAGDTQYF.

The chain employs TRBV19 and TRBJ2-3; 10 bases fit TRBD1. The CDR3 has 17 residues. CDR1 LNHDA and CDR2 SQIVND come from the germline V gene (reference sequence). Trimming cost V 7 bases and J 3 bases; bases outside gene matches: 13. This CDR3 reads CASKNPGTGVRTDTQYF. The CDR3 nucleotides are TGTGCCAGTAAAAACCCGGGGACAGGGGTCCGGACAGATACGCAGTATTTT.

The rearrangement links TRBV5-1 to TRBJ2-5; D call uncertain. Germline V gene data show CDR1 as SGHRS and CDR2 as YFSETQ. The germline V and J ends were trimmed by 0 bases and 5 bases, with 14 bases remaining between them. The CDR3 is 15 residues long. The chain's CDR3 is CASSLGRILEETQYF. DNA of the CDR3: TGCGCCAGCAGCTTGGGACGGATCCTGGAGGAGACCCAGTACTTC. The whole variable domain, remainder taken from reference TRBV5-1 and TRBJ2-5, is KAGVTQTPRYLIKTRGQQVTLSCSPISGHRSVSWYQQTPGQGLQFLFEYFSETQRNKGNFPGRFSGRQFSNSRSEMNVSTLELGDSALYLCASSLGRILEETQYFGPGTRLLVL.

The V gene is TRBV27, the J gene TRBJ1-2, with D unclear. Germline CDR1 and CDR2: MNHEY and SMNVEV (reference sequence). The CDR3 spans 15 residues. Trimming pared 0 bases from V and 1 base from J, leaving 9 bases between. CDR3 sequence (DNA): TGTGCCAGCAGTTTATCGGTCAGTGTTAACTATGGCTACACCTTC. Translating it yields CASSLSVSVNYGYTF.

The genes are TRBV27 and TRBJ2-7; perhaps TRBD1 as D (5 bases). Germline V lookup: CDR1 MNHEY, CDR2 SMNVEV (reference sequence). The CDR3 spans 16 residues. The V and J ends lost 3 bases and 0 bases respectively, with 15 bases between them. For the CDR3, the DNA is TGTGCCAGCAGTTTGGGGCTGCCGCCGATCTCCTACGAGCAGTACTTC. It yields the protein CASSLGLPPISYEQYF.

The V and J genes are TRBV5-1 and TRBJ1-4, with 10 bases matching TRBD1. This CDR3 is 16 amino acids long. V lost 4 bases to trimming and J lost 0 bases; unmatched junction nucleotides: 3. Germline CDR1 SGHRS, CDR2 YFSETQ. CDR3 protein: CASSHGTGATNEKLFF. The CDR3 DNA is TGCGCCAGCAGCCACGGGACAGGGGCAACTAATGAAAAACTGTTTTTT.

This chain connects TRBV5-1 to TRBJ2-1; TRBD1 matches at 8 bases. The CDR3 consists of 14 residues. Trimming removed 7 bases from V and 5 bases from J; junction bases left unmatched: 8. Germline V gene lookup returns CDR1 SGHRS and CDR2 YFSETQ. DNA of the CDR3: TGCGCCAGCGCCCTGGGACAGGATCACAATGAGCAGTTCTTC. Protein sequence: CASALGQDHNEQFF.

J is TRBJ1-2 and V is TRBV6-5, with TRBD1 identical over 11 bases. The CDR3 is 13 amino acids. Trimming at V came to 6 bases and at J to 7 bases, leaving 4 bases not matched to a gene. CDR1 and CDR2 from the germline V gene are MNHEY and SVGAGI. As DNA, the CDR3 is TGTGCCAGCAGAGGACAGGGGGCGGGTGGCTACACCTTC. It is translated as CASRGQGAGGYTF.

CDR3 residues: CASSVEGTGLYNEQFF. CDR3 sequence (DNA): TGTGCCAGCAGCGTAGAGGGGACAGGGCTTTACAATGAGCAGTTCTTC. This rearrangement joins TRBV9 to TRBJ2-1; the match to TRBD1 covers 9 bases. CDR3 length equals 16 residues. Germline V lookup: CDR1 SGDLS, CDR2 YYNGEE. V was clipped by 0 bases and J by 4 bases; unmatched bases: 5. The whole variable domain, filled in from reference TRBV9 and TRBJ2-1, reads DSGVTQTPKHLITATGQRVTLRCSPRSGDLSVYWYQQSLDQGLQFLIQYYNGEERAKGNILERFSAQQFPDLHSELNLSSLELGDSALYFCASSVEGTGLYNEQFFGPGTRLTVL.

The chain joins TRBV2 to TRBJ2-7, with a tentative D call TRBD2 (5 bases). Germline V gene lookup returns CDR1 SNHLY and CDR2 FYNNEI. Trimming stripped 4 bases from V and 7 bases from J, with 11 bases between. The CDR3 totals 12 residues. The CDR3 region is CASSGAGEEQYF. In DNA form, the CDR3 reads TGTGCCAGCAGTGGGGCGGGTGAGGAGCAGTACTTC. Based on the CDR3 plus reference TRBV2 and TRBJ2-7, the full variable domain is EPEVTQTPSHQVTQMGQEVILRCVPISNHLYFYWYRQILGQKVEFLVSFYNNEISEKSEIFDDQFSVERPDGSNFTLKIRSTKLEDSAMYFCASSGAGEEQYFGPGTRLTVT.

The rearrangement links TRBV9 to TRBJ1-1; 11 nucleotides match TRBD1. The CDR3 covers 15 residues. The V gene's germline CDR1 is SGDLS and CDR2 YYNGEE. Germline trimming cut 2 bases from V and 6 bases from J; bases unmatched to any gene: 6. The CDR3 bases are TGTGCCAGCAGCGTGGGGACAGGGGGAGCGGCTGAAGCTTTCTTT. This codes for CASSVGTGGAAEAFF.

This clone was observed a single time. The chain has TRBV28 and TRBJ2-1; D unclear. Trimming left V 2 bases short and J 16 bases short, with 18 bases between. CDR1 and CDR2 (germline): MDHEN, SYDVKM. The CDR3 contains 13 residues. This chain's CDR3 is CASSLPHSGTLFF. The DNA of the CDR3 is TGTGCCAGCAGTTTACCCCACTCCGGTACCCTCTTCTTC.

The chain combines TRBV28 with TRBJ2-5; a possible D gene is TRBD2 (6 bases). This CDR3 is built from 13 residues. Trimming left V 6 bases short and J 9 bases short, with 17 bases between. The germline V gene encodes CDR1 MDHEN and CDR2 SYDVKM. In nucleotides, the CDR3 is TGTGCCAGCAGCGGCCCCTCGGGGGTAGCCCAGTACTTC. This gives the protein CASSGPSGVAQYF.